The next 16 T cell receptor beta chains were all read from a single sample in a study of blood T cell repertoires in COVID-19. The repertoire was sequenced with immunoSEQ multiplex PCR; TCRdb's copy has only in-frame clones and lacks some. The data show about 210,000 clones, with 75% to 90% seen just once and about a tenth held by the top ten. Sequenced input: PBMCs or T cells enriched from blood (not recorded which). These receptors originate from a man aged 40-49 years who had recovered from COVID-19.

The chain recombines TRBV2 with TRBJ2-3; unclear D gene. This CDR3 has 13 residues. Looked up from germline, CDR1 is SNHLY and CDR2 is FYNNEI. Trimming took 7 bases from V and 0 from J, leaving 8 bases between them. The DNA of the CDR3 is TGTGCCAGCACCAAAGCTAGCACAGATACGCAGTATTTT. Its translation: CASTKASTDTQYF.

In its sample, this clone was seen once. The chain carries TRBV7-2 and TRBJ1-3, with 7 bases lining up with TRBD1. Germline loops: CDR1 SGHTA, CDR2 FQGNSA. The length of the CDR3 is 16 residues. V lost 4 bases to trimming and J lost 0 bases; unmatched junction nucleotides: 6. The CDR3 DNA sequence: TGTGCCAGCAGCTCCGGACAGGCGGACTCTGGAAACACCATATATTTT. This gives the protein CASSSGQADSGNTIYF. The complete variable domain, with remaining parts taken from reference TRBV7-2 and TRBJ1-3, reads GAGVSQSPSNKVTEKGKDVELRCDPISGHTALYWYRQSLGQGLEFLIYFQGNSAPDKSGLPSDRFSAERTGGSVSTLTIQRTQQEDSAVYLCASSSGQADSGNTIYFGEGSWLTVV.

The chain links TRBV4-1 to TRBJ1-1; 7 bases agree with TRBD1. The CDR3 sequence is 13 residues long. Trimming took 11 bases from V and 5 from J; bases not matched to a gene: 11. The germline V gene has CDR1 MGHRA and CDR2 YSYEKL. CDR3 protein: CASTGVRGTEAFF. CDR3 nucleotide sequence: TGCGCCTCCACAGGGGTACGGGGGACTGAAGCTTTCTTT.

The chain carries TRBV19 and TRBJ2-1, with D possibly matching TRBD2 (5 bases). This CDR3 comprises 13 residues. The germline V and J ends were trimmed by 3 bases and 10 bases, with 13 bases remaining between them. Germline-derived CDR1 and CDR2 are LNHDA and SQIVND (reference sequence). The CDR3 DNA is TGTGCCAGTAGTATTGGGCTAGCAATAGAGCAGTTCTTC. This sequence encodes CASSIGLAIEQFF.

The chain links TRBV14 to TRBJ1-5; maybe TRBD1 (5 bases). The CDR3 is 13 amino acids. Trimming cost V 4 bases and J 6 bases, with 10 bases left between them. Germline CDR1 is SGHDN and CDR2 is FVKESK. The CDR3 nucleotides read TGTGCCAGCAGCCTCTCTAGGGGTCAGCCCCAGCATTTT. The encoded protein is CASSLSRGQPQHF.

CDR3 in DNA: TGTGCCAGTAGTACGCTCGTACAGGAGATTAACACTGAAGCTTTCTTT. Protein: CASSTLVQEINTEAFF. The rearrangement links TRBV19 to TRBJ1-1; a possible D gene is TRBD1 (5 bases). This CDR3 contains 16 residues. Germline CDR1 and CDR2: LNHDA and SQIVND (reference sequence). Trimming cost V 4 bases and J 2 bases, with 17 bases left between them.

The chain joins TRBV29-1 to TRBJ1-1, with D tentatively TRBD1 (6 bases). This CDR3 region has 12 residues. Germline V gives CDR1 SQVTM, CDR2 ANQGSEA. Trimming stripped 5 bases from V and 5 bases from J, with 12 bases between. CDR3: CSVNRVGTEAFF. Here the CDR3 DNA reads TGCAGCGTTAACAGGGTTGGGACTGAAGCTTTCTTT.

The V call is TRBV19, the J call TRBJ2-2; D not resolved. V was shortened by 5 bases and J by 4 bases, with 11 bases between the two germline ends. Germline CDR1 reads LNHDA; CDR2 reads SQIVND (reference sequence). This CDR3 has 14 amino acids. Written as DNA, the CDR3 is TGTGCCAGTAGTGCCCTCGAGCGCACCGGGGAGCTGTTTTTT. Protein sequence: CASSALERTGELFF.

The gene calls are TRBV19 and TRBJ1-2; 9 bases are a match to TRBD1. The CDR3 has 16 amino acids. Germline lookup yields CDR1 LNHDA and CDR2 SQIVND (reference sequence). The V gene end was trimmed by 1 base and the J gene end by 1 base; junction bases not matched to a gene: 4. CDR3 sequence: CASSIVAGQGNYGYTF. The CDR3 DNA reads TGTGCCAGTAGTATAGTTGCGGGACAGGGTAACTATGGCTACACCTTC.

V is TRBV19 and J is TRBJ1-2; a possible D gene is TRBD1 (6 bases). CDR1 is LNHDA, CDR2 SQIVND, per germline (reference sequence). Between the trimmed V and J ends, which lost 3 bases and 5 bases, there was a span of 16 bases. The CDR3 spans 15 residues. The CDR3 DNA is TGTGCCAGTAGTATGACAGTGCCAGGGGTTTATGGCTACACCTTC. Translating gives CASSMTVPGVYGYTF.

CDR3 coding DNA: TGTGCCAGCTCACGTATGACAGTGGGTCTGAACACTGAAGCTTTCTTT. It is translated as CASSRMTVGLNTEAFF. This chain uses TRBV18 with TRBJ1-1; weak D call: TRBD1 (5 bases). Trimming shortened V by 4 bases and J by 0 bases, and 15 bases separated the two germline ends. The CDR3 contains 16 residues. Germline CDR1 KGHSH, CDR2 LQKENI. The full variable domain, its missing parts supplied by reference TRBV18 and TRBJ1-1, is NAGVMQNPRHLVRRRGQEARLRCSPMKGHSHVYWYRQLPEEGLKFMVYLQKENIIDESGMPKERFSAEFPKEGPSILRIQQVVRGDSAAYFCASSRMTVGLNTEAFFGQGTRLTVV.

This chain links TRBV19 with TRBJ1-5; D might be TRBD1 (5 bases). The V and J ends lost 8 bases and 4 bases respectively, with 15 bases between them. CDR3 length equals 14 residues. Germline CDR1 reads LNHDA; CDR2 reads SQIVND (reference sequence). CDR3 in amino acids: CASVRVVGNQPQHF. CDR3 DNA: TGTGCCAGTGTCAGGGTTGTAGGTAATCAGCCCCAGCATTTT.

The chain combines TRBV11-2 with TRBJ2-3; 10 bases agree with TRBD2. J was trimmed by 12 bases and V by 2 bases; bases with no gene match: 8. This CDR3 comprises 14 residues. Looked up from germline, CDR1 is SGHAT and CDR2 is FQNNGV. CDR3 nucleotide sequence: TGTGCCAGCAGCTTAATTTCTAGCGGGGGTACCCAGTATTTT. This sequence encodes CASSLISSGGTQYF.

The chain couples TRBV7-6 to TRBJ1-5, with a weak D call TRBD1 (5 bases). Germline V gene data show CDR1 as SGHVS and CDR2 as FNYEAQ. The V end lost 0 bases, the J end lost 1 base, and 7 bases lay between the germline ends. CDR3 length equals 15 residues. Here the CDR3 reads CASSLAAGSNQPQHF. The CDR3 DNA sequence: TGTGCCAGCAGCTTAGCGGCAGGGAGCAATCAGCCCCAGCATTTT.

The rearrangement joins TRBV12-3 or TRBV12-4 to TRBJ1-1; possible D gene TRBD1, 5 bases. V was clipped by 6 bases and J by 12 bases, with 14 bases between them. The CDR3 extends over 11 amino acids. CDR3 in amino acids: CASRTWQGTFF. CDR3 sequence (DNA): TGTGCCAGCAGGACATGGCAGGGAACTTTCTTT.

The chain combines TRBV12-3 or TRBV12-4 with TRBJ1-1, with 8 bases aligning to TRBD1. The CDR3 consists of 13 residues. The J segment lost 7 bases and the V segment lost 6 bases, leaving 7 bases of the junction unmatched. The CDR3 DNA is TGTGCCAGCAGGATTCAGGGGGCTAGTGAAGCTTTCTTT. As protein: CASRIQGASEAFF.